These 15 T cell receptor beta chains originate from one sample sequenced in a study of blood T cells in healthy people across ages. For the second PCR, which ran for about 6 to 12 cycles, a sample-barcoded 5' primer and a J-beta primer mix were used. TCRdb re-analysed the 5' RACE reads in MiXCR, keeping a single row per CDR3 protein. The sample holds approximately 780,000 distinct CDR3 sequences, about a quarter seen once. These data also featured in a second study, about T cells of mothers and their children.

The sequenced sample consisted of blood. The receptor source for this set is a boy younger than 18 in good health.

The J gene is TRBJ2-1, the V gene TRBV29-1, with D possibly TRBD1 on 6 matching bases. Germline loops: CDR1 SQVTM, CDR2 ANQGSEA. The CDR3 totals 16 residues. Trimming left V 0 bases short and J 9 bases short, with 21 bases between. As DNA, the CDR3 is TGCAGCGTTGAAGATCGGACGGCAGGGGTGTTTGGTGAGCAGTTCTTC. Protein product: CSVEDRTAGVFGEQFF.

This clonotype was recorded many times. This chain joins TRBV7-3 and TRBJ2-5, with 10 bases aligning to TRBD2. The CDR3 extends over 15 amino acids. V was pared by 4 bases and J by 1 base, with 3 bases of the junction left unmatched. The germline V gene has CDR1 SGHTA and CDR2 FQGTGA. Here the CDR3 reads CASSSSGGFQETQYF. The CDR3 DNA follows: TGTGCCAGCAGCTCTAGCGGGGGCTTCCAAGAGACCCAGTACTTC. The full variable domain, completed using reference TRBV7-3 and TRBJ2-5, is GAGVSQTPSNKVTEKGKYVELRCDPISGHTALYWYRQSLGQGPEFLIYFQGTGAADDSGLPNDRFFAVRPEGSVSTLKIQRTERGDSAVYLCASSSSGGFQETQYFGPGTRLLVL.

This clonotype has just a few counts. The chain couples TRBV3-1 to TRBJ1-2; TRBD1 matches 7 bases. CDR1 is LGHDT, CDR2 YNNKEL, per germline (reference sequence). The CDR3 has 16 amino acids. The ends lost 3 bases at V and 3 bases at J; junction bases unmatched: 10. The CDR3 DNA is TGTGCCAGCAGCCATAGACAGGGTGGTCTAGACTATGGCTACACCTTC. This encodes CASSHRQGGLDYGYTF.

This clonotype was found once. The V gene is TRBV5-5, the J gene TRBJ2-5, with a weak D call TRBD2 (5 bases). Near its end, the DNA agrees better with TRBJ2-7, so the J call may be wrong. The CDR3 has 15 amino acids. The germline CDR1 and CDR2 sequences are SGHKS and YYEKEE (reference sequence). The CDR3 region is CASSPTGKLSYEQYF. The CDR3 nucleotides read TGTGCCAGCAGCCCCACGGGGAAACTCTCCTACGAGCAGTACTTC.

This clonotype was recorded a few times. The chain employs TRBV20-1 and TRBJ2-3, with unresolved D. Germline CDR1 reads DFQATT; CDR2 reads SNEGSKA (reference sequence). The CDR3 contains 11 residues. V lost 7 bases to trimming and J lost 0 bases, with 5 bases between them. The CDR3 here is CSVYSTDTQYF. In nucleotides, the CDR3 is TGCAGTGTTTATAGCACAGATACGCAGTATTTT.

The J gene is TRBJ2-1, the V gene TRBV9; 10 positions match TRBD1. Germline loops: CDR1 SGDLS, CDR2 YYNGEE. J gave up 3 bases and V 0 bases, and 0 bases lay outside the gene matches. CDR3 length equals 15 residues. CDR3 sequence: CASSVGDRGYNEQFF. The CDR3 DNA is TGTGCCAGCAGCGTAGGGGACAGGGGCTACAATGAGCAGTTCTTC.

This clonotype appeared many times. The chain combines TRBV28 with TRBJ1-5; D is possibly TRBD1 (5 bases). The CDR3 is made up of 15 amino acids. The germline V gene has CDR1 MDHEN and CDR2 SYDVKM. Trimming shortened V by 5 bases and J by 2 bases, and 13 bases separated the two germline ends. The CDR3 DNA is TGTGCCAGCAGTCCCCTGGTGACAGGCAATCAGCCCCAGCATTTT. Protein: CASSPLVTGNQPQHF.

The CDR3 spells CASSLIRGSKNIQYF. The DNA of the CDR3 is TGTGCCAGCAGCTTAATCCGGGGCTCCAAAAACATTCAGTACTTC. J is TRBJ2-4 and V is TRBV7-3; D tentatively reads TRBD1 or TRBD2 (5 bases each). The CDR3 is 15 amino acids. Germline V gene lookup returns CDR1 SGHTA and CDR2 FQGTGA. The V gene lost 1 base and the J gene lost 2 bases, with 9 bases spanning the gap.

The V gene is TRBV5-6, the J gene TRBJ1-1; D not certain. The ends were cut back, 4 bases at V and 10 bases at J, with 14 bases in the middle. In germline, CDR1 is SGHDT, CDR2 YYEEEE. This CDR3 spans 12 amino acids. CDR3 region: CASSAGDLRAFF. In DNA form, the CDR3 reads TGTGCCAGCAGCGCCGGGGATCTGAGAGCTTTCTTT.

Note on this clonotype: The junction and the germline gene differ at one end; a read error may be behind it. The chain employs TRBV6-5 and TRBJ1-2; TRBD1 agrees at 7 bases. Germline assignment: CDR1 MNHEY and CDR2 SVGAGI. CDR3 length: 14 amino acids. CDR3: CASSYGEGAYGYAF. DNA of the CDR3: TGTGCCAGCAGTTACGGAGAGGGGGCCTATGGCTACGCCTTC.

The chain joins TRBV7-3 to TRBJ1-1; a possible D gene is TRBD1 (5 bases). Trimming removed 5 bases from V and 3 bases from J, with 13 bases in between. The germline V gene encodes CDR1 SGHTA and CDR2 FQGTGA. CDR3 length: 14 amino acids. CDR3 nucleotides: TGTGCCAGCAGCCCCGGGATGGGGGACACTGAAGCTTTCTTT. Residues: CASSPGMGDTEAFF.

The chain joins TRBV9 to TRBJ2-7; D is uncertain. Deletions cut 0 bases from V and 0 bases from J, with 10 bases between. Germline loops: CDR1 SGDLS, CDR2 YYNGEE. The CDR3 sequence is 15 residues long. The CDR3 sequence is CASSVEDTVSYEQYF. CDR3 nucleotides: TGTGCCAGCAGCGTAGAGGATACGGTCTCCTACGAGCAGTACTTC.

The V and J genes are TRBV20-1 and TRBJ2-1, with 7 bases matching TRBD2. Germline V gene data show CDR1 as DFQATT and CDR2 as SNEGSKA (reference sequence). This CDR3 contains 16 residues. V lost 3 bases and J lost 5; bases outside the gene matches: 13. The CDR3 nucleotides read TGCAGTGCTAGTAATCAGGGAGCGGGGTGGAACAATGAGCAGTTCTTC. It yields the protein CSASNQGAGWNNEQFF.

This clonotype was detected a few times. The CDR3 loop reads CASSLASDTQYF. DNA for the CDR3: TGTGCCAGCAGCTTAGCGTCAGATACGCAGTATTTT. The gene calls are TRBV11-2 and TRBJ2-3, with unresolved D. V gave up 1 base and J gave up 4 bases, with 3 bases separating them. The germline V gene has CDR1 SGHAT and CDR2 FQNNGV. This CDR3 has 12 amino acids. The whole variable domain, remainder taken from reference TRBV11-2 and TRBJ2-3, is EAGVAQSPRYKIIEKRQSVAFWCNPISGHATLYWYQQILGQGPKLLIQFQNNGVVDDSQLPKDRFSAERLKGVDSTLKIQPAKLEDSAVYLCASSLASDTQYFGPGTRLTVL.

The chain couples TRBV2 to TRBJ1-2; unclear D gene. CDR1 and CDR2 from the germline V gene are SNHLY and FYNNEI. Trimming left V 6 bases short and J 7 bases short, with 6 bases between. The CDR3 covers 10 residues. The DNA for the CDR3 is TGTGCCAGCAGAATTAGTGGCTACACCTTC. Its translation is CASRISGYTF.